This T cell receptor beta chain emerged from a study of cytomegalovirus exposure and HLA in healthy donors. Primers: 60 Vbeta forward and 13 Jbeta reverse. Repertoires were generated with immunoSEQ multiplex PCR, while TCRdb's copy carries only in-frame clones and drops some. The sample comprises around 97,000 clones, around 85% of which are singletons, and 4.5% to 5.5% rests with the top ten. The CDR3 runs to 14 residues. V gave up 3 bases and J gave up 4 bases, with 13 bases separating them. CDR1 and CDR2 (germline): SGHRS, YFSETQ. Whole-study findings and limits: CMV serostatus was the sole immune exposure data available.

This clone is a singleton in its sample. What it recognizes is unknown. The clonotype was recovered from a man aged 40-55 years in good health and CMV-seropositive. The chain uses TRBV5-1 and TRBJ1-1; D may be TRBD1 (5 bases). Sequencing input: PBMCs. The CDR3: CASSWQGMSTEAFF. The CDR3 DNA follows: TGCGCCAGCAGCTGGCAGGGAATGAGCACTGAAGCTTTCTTT.